The present TCR beta chain was sequenced within a study of breast tumors, draining lymph nodes, adjacent tissues. This clonotype was counted ten times or more. Its antigen remains unknown. Study results and limitations: Data fit most tumor T cells coming from lymph node, expanding in tumor.

Germline values: CDR1 DFQATT, CDR2 SNEGSKA (reference sequence). The V end lost 0 bases, the J end lost 1 base, and 15 bases lay between the germline ends. This CDR3 comprises 16 residues. Samples came from axillary lymph nodes draining the breast cancer. TCRdb reprocessed the multiplex PCR reads with MiXCR, giving one entry per CDR3 protein. The sample contains 120,000 or so distinct CDR3 sequences, about 20% of which appear only once. The chain couples TRBV20-1 to TRBJ2-5, with D perhaps matching TRBD1 (5 bases). The receptor comes from a female donor with breast cancer. Some clones in this sample may be carry-over from other donors' samples. Sequencing was performed on axillary lymph node tissue. The CDR3: CSARDSTGRVQETQYF. The CDR3 region has the DNA TGCAGTGCTAGAGATAGCACAGGAAGGGTCCAAGAGACCCAGTACTTC.